The clone carrying this T cell receptor (beta chain) was counted ten times or more. Its antigen is unknown. The CDR3 consists of 16 residues. Trimming took 6 bases from V and 0 from J, leaving 15 bases between them. The data were taken from a study of response to subunit inactivated influenza vaccine. Study-level findings and limits: Authors suggested seasonal influenza vaccinations each recruit few new T cells.

TCRdb re-called the RT-PCR reads with MiXCR, one entry per CDR3 protein. The table has around 320,000 distinct CDR3 sequences, 20% to 25% seen once; the top ten hold 10% to 13%. V gene TRBV12-3 or TRBV12-4 combines with J gene TRBJ1-3, with D hard to call. The sequence derives from a man in his fifties or sixties who received an inactivated influenza vaccine. The specimen was PBMCs from blood, collected about 19 months after vaccination. DNA for the CDR3: TGTGCCAGCAGCCTAGACACCACGGGCTCTGGAAACACCATATATTTT. This codes for CASSLDTTGSGNTIYF.